What follows are 5 T cell receptor beta chains derived from one specimen sequenced in a study of chemoradiotherapy in HPV16-positive cancers. Clones were sequenced by immunoSEQ multiplex PCR, and TCRdb holds only the in-frame ones, with some missing. The data contain 25,000 to 30,000 clones, about 92% of them singletons. The specimen comprised blood, sampled from a patient who underwent chemoradiotherapy. The receptors here all came from a human donor with HPV-associated anogenital cancer.

The chain has TRBV7-9 and TRBJ2-1; 8 positions match TRBD2. Germline CDR1 reads SEHNR; CDR2 reads FQNEAQ (reference sequence). J lost 4 bases, V lost 5 bases, and 19 bases had no gene match. The CDR3 sequence is 19 residues long. CDR3 residues: CASSNGPGGGRRDYNEQFF. In DNA, the CDR3 is TGTGCCAGCAGCAACGGCCCGGGGGGGGGCCGCCGAGATTACAATGAGCAGTTCTTC. Combining the CDR3 with reference TRBV7-9 and TRBJ2-1 gives the whole variable domain DTGVSQNPRHKITKRGQNVTFRCDPISEHNRLYWYRQTLGQGPEFLTYFQNEAQLEKSRLLSDRFSAERPKGSFSTLEIQRTEQGDSAMYLCASSNGPGGGRRDYNEQFFGPGTRLTVL.

The gene calls are TRBV5-6 and TRBJ1-2; D is ambiguous. Trimming pared 0 bases from V and 0 bases from J, leaving 9 bases between. From germline, CDR1 is SGHDT and CDR2 YYEEEE. CDR3 length equals 15 residues. CDR3 region: CASSLAPGSNYGYTF. The CDR3 coding sequence is TGTGCCAGCAGCTTGGCGCCAGGCTCTAACTATGGCTACACCTTC.

J is TRBJ1-1 and V is TRBV7-2; tentative D call: TRBD1 (6 bases). This CDR3 comprises 15 residues. Germline values: CDR1 SGHTA, CDR2 FQGNSA. The V end was cut by 5 bases, the J end by 3 bases, with 16 bases between. CDR3 region: CASSPILGADTEAFF. The CDR3, as DNA: TGTGCCAGCAGCCCAATTCTGGGGGCGGACACTGAAGCTTTCTTT.

This chain links TRBV5-4 with TRBJ1-2; maybe TRBD1 (5 bases). Germline V lookup: CDR1 SGHNT, CDR2 YYREEE (reference sequence). The CDR3 has 13 amino acids. The V and J ends lost 0 bases and 4 bases respectively, with 7 bases between them. This CDR3 is CASSLEGVYGYTF. The DNA of the CDR3 is TGTGCCAGCAGCTTGGAAGGGGTCTATGGCTACACCTTC.

In the case of this clone: One junction end does not reproduce the germline sequence, and a read error may be involved. V gene TRBV7-7 combines with J gene TRBJ2-3, with a weak D call TRBD2 (5 bases). Germline V lookup: CDR1 SSHAT, CDR2 FNYEAQ (reference sequence). The CDR3 spans 13 residues. The CDR3 region is CASSLAMGDTQYF. CDR3 bases: TGTGCTAGCAGCTTAGCGATGGGAGATACGCAGTATTTT. Drawing the rest from reference TRBV7-7 and TRBJ2-3, the complete variable domain is GAGVSQSPRYKVTKRGQDVTLRCDPISSHATLYWYQQALGQGPEFLTYFNYEAQPDKSGLPSDRFSAERPEGSISTLTIQRTEQRDSAMYRCASSLAMGDTQYFGPGTRLTVL.